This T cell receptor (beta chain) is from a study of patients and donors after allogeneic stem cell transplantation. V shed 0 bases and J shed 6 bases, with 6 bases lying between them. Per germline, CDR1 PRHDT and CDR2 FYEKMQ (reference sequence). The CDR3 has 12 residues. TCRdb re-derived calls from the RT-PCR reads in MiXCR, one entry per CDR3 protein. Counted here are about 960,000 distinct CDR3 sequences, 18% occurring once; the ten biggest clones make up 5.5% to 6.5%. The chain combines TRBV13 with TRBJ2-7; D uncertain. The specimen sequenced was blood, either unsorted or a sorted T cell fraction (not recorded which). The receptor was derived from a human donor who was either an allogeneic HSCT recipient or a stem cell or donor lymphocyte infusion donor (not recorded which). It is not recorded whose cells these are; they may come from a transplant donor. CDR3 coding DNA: TGTGCCAGCAGCTTAGGCGCGGCCGAGCAGTACTTC. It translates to CASSLGAAEQYF.